Below are 9 T cell receptor beta chains sequenced from a single sample in a study of T-cell reconstitution after alpha-beta-depleted transplantation in children. The authors prepared the TCRbeta library with unique molecular identifiers. Via MiXCR, TCRdb re-called the PCR reads, giving one row per CDR3 protein. The table records roughly 500,000 distinct CDR3 sequences, 32% of them present only once. Material: PBMCs from the stem cell graft donor, obtained from the stem cell graft. The receptors were gathered from a human donor who donated a stem cell graft to a child with aplastic anemia.

The gene calls are TRBV5-5 and TRBJ2-7, with a tentative D call TRBD2 (6 bases). V lost 0 bases, J lost 3 bases, and 13 bases lay in between. The CDR3 spans 15 residues. Germline-derived CDR1 and CDR2 are SGHKS and YYEKEE (reference sequence). The CDR3 DNA is TGTGCCAGCAGCTTGGGGCCTAGGACTAACTACGAGCAGTACGTC. Translated: CASSLGPRTNYEQYV.

The CDR3 DNA reads TGTGCCAGCAGCTTAAACCCTCGGCAGCTGAGCTCCTATAATTCACCCCTCCACTTT. This codes for CASSLNPRQLSSYNSPLHF. The chain uses TRBV11-2 and TRBJ1-6, with D unclear. V was cut by 2 bases and J by 0 bases, with 17 bases left in between. This CDR3 spans 19 amino acids. The germline CDR1 and CDR2 sequences are SGHAT and FQNNGV.

Only a few counts were recorded for this clonotype. The chain couples TRBV5-1 to TRBJ2-2; D not resolved. Per germline, CDR1 SGHRS and CDR2 YFSETQ. V was cut by 0 bases and J by 3 bases, with 6 bases left in between. This CDR3 has 14 residues. The CDR3, as DNA: TGCGCCAGCAGCTTGGAGGGTGACACCGGGGAGCTGTTTTTT. It yields the protein CASSLEGDTGELFF.

This clonotype was counted ten times or more. DNA for the CDR3: TGTGCCAGTAGTATCAGGGGGGGGGCGAACACTGAAGCTTTCTTT. This gives the protein CASSIRGGANTEAFF. The genes are TRBV19 and TRBJ1-1; 7 positions match TRBD1. The CDR3 is made up of 15 amino acids. V gave up 3 bases and J gave up 1 base; unmatched junction bases: 5. In germline, CDR1 is LNHDA, CDR2 SQIVND (reference sequence).

The chain links TRBV12-3 or TRBV12-4 to TRBJ1-4, with 10 bases matching TRBD1. V shed 4 bases and J 6 bases; nucleotides not matched to a gene: 5. The CDR3 is 15 amino acids. CDR3 bases: TGTGCCAGCAGTTCACGTGGGACAGGGGATGAAAAACTGTTTTTT. It encodes CASSSRGTGDEKLFF.

This clonotype was recorded a few times. V and J are TRBV12-3 or TRBV12-4 and TRBJ1-5; weak D call: TRBD1 (6 bases). This CDR3 contains 14 residues. V was shortened by 4 bases and J by 4 bases, with 11 bases between the two germline ends. The CDR3 loop reads CASSSSGANQPQHF. The CDR3 coding sequence is TGTGCCAGCAGTTCCTCAGGGGCTAATCAGCCCCAGCATTTT.

This sequence joins TRBV29-1 and TRBJ2-3; the D call may be TRBD1 or TRBD2 (5 bases each). The CDR3 is 12 amino acids. Germline CDR1 is SQVTM and CDR2 is ANQGSEA. Trimming took off 4 bases at V and 7 bases at J, with 12 bases between the two ends. The CDR3 region has the DNA TGCAGCGTTGCGAGGGGCGTGAATACGCAGTATTTT. Its protein product is CSVARGVNTQYF.

This clonotype was counted between two and nine times. The chain combines TRBV6-2 or TRBV6-3 with TRBJ2-1; possibly TRBD1 for D (7 bases). The length of the CDR3 is 16 residues. Per germline, CDR1 MNHEY and CDR2 SVGEGT. V lost 6 bases to trimming and J lost 0 bases, with 15 bases between them. The CDR3 region is CASRHRGLSSYNEQFF. CDR3 bases: TGTGCCAGCAGACACAGGGGACTGAGCTCCTACAATGAGCAGTTCTTC.

This clonotype was seen a handful of times. This chain connects TRBV7-7 to TRBJ2-1; 7 bases are a match to TRBD2. V lost 3 bases to trimming and J lost 4 bases; unmatched junction nucleotides: 6. The CDR3 spans 15 residues. The germline gives CDR1 SSHAT, CDR2 FNYEAQ (reference sequence). The CDR3 loop is CASSFRREPYNEQFF. The DNA for the CDR3 is TGTGCCAGCAGCTTTCGGCGGGAGCCATACAATGAGCAGTTCTTC. Using reference TRBV7-7 and TRBJ2-1 for the parts outside the CDR3, the full variable domain is GAGVSQSPRYKVTKRGQDVTLRCDPISSHATLYWYQQALGQGPEFLTYFNYEAQPDKSGLPSDRFSAERPEGSISTLTIQRTEQRDSAMYRCASSFRREPYNEQFFGPGTRLTVL.